One sample yielded the 26 T cell receptor beta chains listed below, sequenced in a study of T cell responses to AZD1222 COVID-19 vaccine (dated by TCRdb to the early 2020s). The library was prepared using the immunoSEQ multiplex PCR assay. Here the immuneACCESS table is served through TCRdb, limited to in-frame sequences with V and J called. Missing clones are a known gap in these copies; in checked studies unresolved V genes cover under half, and the rest lacks a known reason. A total of 100,000 or so clones appear in this sample, about 89% of them only once. The ten largest clones capture 3.7% of the sample. The sample's time point, from its label and the paper: baseline before first vaccination. The sequenced sample was peripheral blood, obtained on day 0 of AZD1222 vaccination. The receptors originated from an adult in good health.

The chain couples TRBV9 to TRBJ1-4; maybe TRBD1 (5 bases). The CDR3 covers 13 residues. V shed 7 bases and J shed 8 bases, with 15 bases lying between them. The V gene's germline CDR1 is SGDLS and CDR2 YYNGEE. CDR3 nucleotides: TGTGCCAGCCAGGAGGGGACGGAGGAAAAACTGTTTTTT. The encoded protein is CASQEGTEEKLFF.

The rearrangement links TRBV5-5 to TRBJ1-3; D remains unclear. The germline V and J ends were trimmed by 0 bases and 1 base, with 11 bases remaining between them. This CDR3 is built from 16 residues. Germline V gene lookup returns CDR1 SGHKS and CDR2 YYEKEE (reference sequence). The chain's CDR3 is CASSLGVGRSGNTIYF. The CDR3 DNA sequence: TGTGCCAGCAGCTTGGGAGTGGGGAGGTCTGGAAACACCATATATTTT. The variable domain in full, completed from reference TRBV5-5 and TRBJ1-3, reads DAGVTQSPTHLIKTRGQQVTLRCSPISGHKSVSWYQQVLGQGPQFIFQYYEKEERGRGNFPDRFSARQFPNYSSELNVNALLLGDSALYLCASSLGVGRSGNTIYFGEGSWLTVV.

The rearrangement joins TRBV19 to TRBJ1-2; no clear D. V was cut by 8 bases and J by 3 bases, with 7 bases left in between. Germline V gives CDR1 LNHDA, CDR2 SQIVND (reference sequence). The CDR3 is 11 amino acids. CDR3 bases: TGTGCCAGTCGCGCCCACTATGGCTACACCTTC. This gives the protein CASRAHYGYTF. Looking up the rest from reference TRBV19 and TRBJ1-2 gives the full variable domain: DGGITQSPKYLFRKEGQNVTLSCEQNLNHDAMYWYRQDPGQGLRLIYYSQIVNDFQKGDIAEGYSVSREKKESFPLTVTSAQKNPTAFYLCASRAHYGYTFGSGTRLTVV.

This clone was observed once. Other DNA sequences within the sample encode an identical CDR3. V usage is TRBV5-1 and J usage is TRBJ1-1; D gene ambiguous. Trimming cost V 2 bases and J 1 base, with 9 bases left between them. This CDR3 is built from 14 residues. Germline V CDR1 and CDR2: SGHRS, YFSETQ. The CDR3 region is CASSLVGPNTEAFF. The CDR3 DNA follows: TGCGCCAGCAGCTTAGTAGGCCCGAACACTGAAGCTTTCTTT.

J is TRBJ2-7 and V is TRBV7-2; D is uncertain. V lost 5 bases and J lost 7, with 12 bases in between. CDR3 size: 12 residues. The germline V gene has CDR1 SGHTA and CDR2 FQGNSA. CDR3 region: CASSPTRAEQYF. CDR3 nucleotides: TGTGCCAGCAGCCCTACAAGGGCTGAGCAGTACTTC.

The V and J genes are TRBV29-1 and TRBJ2-1, with TRBD1 matching 9 bases. Looked up from germline, CDR1 is SQVTM and CDR2 is ANQGSEA. The CDR3 sequence is 13 residues long. The junction had 4 bases not matched to a gene; V was cut back by 7 bases and J by 3 bases. The CDR3, as DNA: TGCAGCGGGGGGGACAGGGACTACAATGAGCAGTTCTTC. It codes for CSGGDRDYNEQFF.

The chain couples TRBV7-6 to TRBJ2-7, with D possibly matching TRBD1 (6 bases). The CDR3 contains 13 residues. V shed 5 bases and J shed 4 bases, with 12 bases lying between them. Germline lookup yields CDR1 SGHVS and CDR2 FNYEAQ. The CDR3 DNA is TGTGCCAGCAGCGGGGGCGGATCTTACGAGCAGTACTTC. Protein: CASSGGGSYEQYF.

The chain links TRBV2 to TRBJ1-6, with D possibly matching TRBD1 (5 bases). V lost 4 bases to trimming and J lost 6 bases, with 10 bases between them. CDR3 length equals 14 residues. Germline loops: CDR1 SNHLY, CDR2 FYNNEI. As DNA, the CDR3 is TGTGCCAGCAGTGGGGCAGGGAGTAATTCACCCCTCCACTTT. Translation: CASSGAGSNSPLHF.

This chain joins TRBV7-8 and TRBJ2-5, with 7 bases fitting TRBD2. V shed 1 base, J shed 5 bases, and the junction held 4 bases outside the gene matches. CDR1 SGHVS and CDR2 FQNEAQ come from the germline V gene. The CDR3 is 14 amino acids. The CDR3 loop reads CASSLEHGRETQYF. The CDR3 DNA reads as TGTGCCAGCAGCTTAGAACACGGGAGGGAGACCCAGTACTTC.

V usage is TRBV5-6 and J usage is TRBJ2-7; D remains unclear. The length of the CDR3 is 14 residues. V was clipped by 2 bases and J by 0 bases, with 9 bases between them. Germline CDR1 and CDR2: SGHDT and YYEEEE. The CDR3: CASSLGRSSYEQYF. As DNA, the CDR3 is TGTGCCAGCAGCTTAGGCAGGAGCTCCTACGAGCAGTACTTC.

This clone was seen a single time. The chain carries TRBV5-1 and TRBJ1-1; 9 bases line up with TRBD1. V shed 4 bases, J shed 0 bases, and the junction held 7 bases outside the gene matches. This CDR3 comprises 16 residues. Germline V gives CDR1 SGHRS, CDR2 YFSETQ. CDR3 DNA sequence: TGCGCCAGCAGCGCCGGGACAGGGTCGATGAACACTGAAGCTTTCTTT. It is translated as CASSAGTGSMNTEAFF.

The chain links TRBV6-5 to TRBJ1-1, with 7 positions matching TRBD1. The V and J ends lost 0 bases and 5 bases, in that order; junction bases with no gene match: 3. The CDR3 has 14 amino acids. Germline V gene lookup returns CDR1 MNHEY and CDR2 SVGAGI. The CDR3 region has the DNA TGTGCCAGCAGTTACTCAAGGGACAGAACTGAAGCTTTCTTT. Translated, it gives CASSYSRDRTEAFF.

This sequence joins TRBV25-1 and TRBJ1-2; D is uncertain. Trimming pared 3 bases from V and 7 bases from J, leaving 15 bases between. The length of the CDR3 is 14 residues. Germline V gene lookup returns CDR1 MGHDK and CDR2 SYGVNS. In nucleotides, the CDR3 is TGTGCCAGCAGTGAGACGAAAGAAGGATTTGGCTACACCTTC. Residues: CASSETKEGFGYTF.

The genes are TRBV6-4 and TRBJ1-2; no firm D call. Trimming stripped 2 bases from V and 4 bases from J, with 14 bases between. Germline V gives CDR1 MRHNA, CDR2 SNTAGT. This CDR3 has 15 amino acids. The CDR3 coding sequence is TGTGCCAGCAGTGACACCGGAGACGGTGGCTATGGCTACACCTTC. Translated: CASSDTGDGGYGYTF.

V usage is TRBV7-6 and J usage is TRBJ2-7; weak D call: TRBD2 (6 bases). Germline V lookup: CDR1 SGHVS, CDR2 FNYEAQ. V was pared by 1 base and J by 3 bases, with 19 bases between. This CDR3 region has 17 residues. CDR3 in DNA: TGTGCCAGCAGCTTAGGGCCCACCGGGACTTCGAGCTACGAGCAGTACTTC. Protein: CASSLGPTGTSSYEQYF.

This chain links TRBV4-1 with TRBJ1-6; D gene ambiguous. Trimming removed 4 bases at V and 4 bases at J, with 17 bases between. Germline-derived CDR1 and CDR2 are MGHRA and YSYEKL. This CDR3 spans 17 amino acids. CDR3 loop: CASSRSARWEYNSPLHF. The CDR3 DNA reads TGCGCCAGCAGCCGTAGCGCCAGGTGGGAATATAATTCACCCCTCCACTTT.

The chain uses TRBV18 and TRBJ2-7; no definite D call. The germline V gene has CDR1 KGHSH and CDR2 LQKENI. The CDR3 is made up of 12 amino acids. Deletions cut 3 bases from V and 2 bases from J, with 5 bases between. CDR3 DNA: TGTGCCAGCTCACCCGGTGCCTACGAGCAGTACTTC. It yields the protein CASSPGAYEQYF.

The chain joins TRBV27 to TRBJ2-1; D ambiguous. Trimming stripped 3 bases from V and 0 bases from J, with 9 bases between. The CDR3 spans 15 residues. Germline assignment: CDR1 MNHEY and CDR2 SMNVEV (reference sequence). CDR3: CASSFPGLSYNEQFF. CDR3 in DNA: TGTGCCAGCAGTTTTCCAGGCCTCTCCTACAATGAGCAGTTCTTC.

This chain connects TRBV10-2 to TRBJ1-6; maybe TRBD1 (6 bases). Per germline, CDR1 WSHSY and CDR2 SAAADI. CDR3 length equals 14 residues. V was shortened by 9 bases and J by 10 bases, with 19 bases between the two germline ends. The CDR3 loop reads CASRPVGAGSPLHF. CDR3 in DNA: TGCGCCAGTCGCCCGGTGGGGGCGGGATCACCCCTCCACTTT.

In its sample, this clone was seen once. V gene TRBV13 combines with J gene TRBJ2-7, with TRBD2 matching 9 bases. The CDR3 runs 14 residues. Germline CDR1 and CDR2: PRHDT and FYEKMQ (reference sequence). V lost 7 bases and J lost 1; bases outside the gene matches: 5. The CDR3 spells CASTQTSGSYEQYF. The CDR3 DNA is TGTGCCAGCACCCAAACTAGCGGGTCCTACGAGCAGTACTTC.

The chain links TRBV2 to TRBJ1-3; 8 bases line up with TRBD1. CDR1 is SNHLY, CDR2 FYNNEI, per germline. The CDR3 sequence is 16 residues long. V shed 0 bases and J 8 bases; nucleotides not matched to a gene: 9. CDR3 coding DNA: TGTGCCAGCAGTGAAGCGCTTTGGACAGGGTTACACACCATATATTTT. The encoded protein is CASSEALWTGLHTIYF.

This clone has a single count. The chain is built from TRBV28 and TRBJ1-1; a possible D gene is TRBD1 (6 bases). This CDR3 is 13 amino acids long. From germline, CDR1 is MDHEN and CDR2 SYDVKM. The germline V and J ends were trimmed by 6 bases and 5 bases, with 13 bases remaining between them. CDR3 sequence reads: CASSQQGRTEAFF. CDR3 DNA sequence: TGTGCCAGCAGCCAACAGGGTCGTACTGAAGCTTTCTTT.

The CDR3 DNA follows: TGTGCCAGCAGCTTGGAGCTTCCGGGGGGGCCATTGGATACGCAGTATTTT. Residues: CASSLELPGGPLDTQYF. V usage is TRBV5-5 and J usage is TRBJ2-3, with TRBD2 matching over 8 bases. The CDR3 spans 17 residues. Germline V gives CDR1 SGHKS, CDR2 YYEKEE (reference sequence). The ends lost 0 bases at V and 6 bases at J; junction bases unmatched: 12. Combining the CDR3 with reference TRBV5-5 and TRBJ2-3 gives the whole variable domain DAGVTQSPTHLIKTRGQQVTLRCSPISGHKSVSWYQQVLGQGPQFIFQYYEKEERGRGNFPDRFSARQFPNYSSELNVNALLLGDSALYLCASSLELPGGPLDTQYFGPGTRLTVL.

This rearrangement joins TRBV2 to TRBJ1-6, with TRBD1 matching 7 bases. Germline values: CDR1 SNHLY, CDR2 FYNNEI. The length of the CDR3 is 16 residues. J was trimmed by 2 bases and V by 5 bases; bases with no gene match: 6. CDR3 in amino acids: CASSSRDSAYNSPLHF. CDR3 sequence (DNA): TGTGCCAGCAGTTCCCGGGACAGCGCCTATAATTCACCCCTCCACTTT.

This clone was observed a single time. The junction differs from germline at one of its ends, possibly a read error. The chain couples TRBV9 to TRBJ1-1, with TRBD1 matching over 8 bases. Germline CDR1 reads SGDLS; CDR2 reads YYNGEE. The CDR3 has 12 residues. The CDR3 protein is CASSVAGQGPSF. The CDR3 coding sequence is TGTGCCAGCAGCGTAGCTGGACAGGGTCCTTCTTTT.

The genes are TRBV9 and TRBJ2-2; 7 bases match TRBD1. The trim removed 5 bases at V and 3 bases at J, leaving 4 bases unmatched. CDR1 and CDR2 (germline): SGDLS, YYNGEE. The length of the CDR3 is 14 residues. The CDR3 nucleotides read TGTGCCAGCAGAAACCAGGGGGACACCGGGGAGCTGTTTTTT. Amino acid sequence: CASRNQGDTGELFF. Filled out from reference TRBV9 and TRBJ2-2, the complete variable domain reads DSGVTQTPKHLITATGQRVTLRCSPRSGDLSVYWYQQSLDQGLQFLIQYYNGEERAKGNILERFSAQQFPDLHSELNLSSLELGDSALYFCASRNQGDTGELFFGEGSRLTVL.